The entry below describes one T cell receptor (beta chain). What antigen it recognizes has not been identified. One base away there is no much larger clone; base qualities are not given. The sample originates from a study of cytomegalovirus exposure and HLA in healthy donors (dated 2017 in TCRdb). In the study overall: An earlier analysis of roughly 570 of the donors reported about 280 Gb of sequence data and around 100 million unique TCR beta sequences obtained from about 179 million T cells. Approximately 300 gigabases of sequencing data and approximately 92 million unique TCR sequences made up an early release that covered approximately 700 HLA-typed donors. To decide whether each TCR beta V gene segment behaved as functional or pseudogenic, an earlier analysis of some 600 of the donors relied on high-throughput TCR beta sequencing. Because of strong linkage in the cohort, five DR-DQ haplotypes were treated as single units for association and clustering. Typing coverage varied by locus: roughly 620-640 donors for A, B, C, DRB1 and DQB1; roughly 510 for DQA1; 606 for DPA1; approximately 470 for DPB1. A separate validation cohort of approximately 120 different subjects was used in addition to the roughly 670-subject first cohort. HLA typing included class I and class II loci at four-digit resolution. The study profiled the T cell repertoires of 500 to 800 subjects by immunosequencing and related them to cytomegalovirus serostatus. Donor age, sex, ethnicity and CMV serostatus were compiled alongside the repertoire data. All discovery cohort repertoires had been generated using a single sequencing platform. Of the 300 to 500 genotyped donors, approximately 80% were placed in the genetic ancestry cluster associated with self-reported Caucasian donors. A later analysis re-examined previously published TCR beta repertoires from about 670 donors and added high-resolution HLA genotyping to investigate patterns of TCR occurrence. The study aimed to test whether cataloging public T cell receptors could reveal signatures of past pathogen exposure. High-throughput TCR immunosequencing, statistical association of individual TCRs with disease status, and machine learning were combined to predict cytomegalovirus infection status. In the later analysis, no new phenotypic data were used to find candidate immune exposures; instead, reliance was placed on TCR beta sequences and their occurrence across donors. Across 300 to 400 genotyped donors of the cohort, an average of approximately 220,000 unique TCR beta nucleotide sequences per donor were sequenced, and roughly 18% of those sequences were non-productive. A later genetic analysis took genome-wide SNP genotypes for 398 of the 666 donors and used that subset as a discovery cohort.

Library generation was performed with the immunoSEQ multiplex PCR assay. A mixture of 60 forward primers for TCR Vbeta segments and 13 reverse primers for TCR Jbeta segments was used in the multiplex PCR. A multiplex PCR assay on genomic DNA amplified the CDR3 region of rearranged TCR beta genes. The Illumina HiSeq System was used to sequence the amplified TCR beta libraries as 87-base-pair reads. The original pipeline was this. A later analysis tallied tens of millions of unique TCR beta chains across the 650 to 750 repertoires, and approximately 11 million of those chains were shared by two or more donors. A nearest-neighbor algorithm error-corrected the raw reads and collapsed the reads into unique sequences, merging closely related sequences to remove PCR and sequencing errors. CDR3 sequences were aligned to IMGT reference sequences to assign V, D and J gene segments. For a sequence to be retained, a match of at least six nucleotides was required to both a V gene segment and a J gene segment. A rearrangement was called productive if the CDR3 had no stop codons and remained in frame with V and J, and every other rearrangement was called non-productive. CDR3 was defined by IMGT convention, running from the second conserved V-encoded cysteine to the conserved J-encoded phenylalanine. Sequences without an unambiguous match to a single V gene segment were excluded from the earlier analysis of approximately 560 of the donors. An earlier analysis of fewer than 750 of the donors classified V segments as functional when productive rearrangements were above 56.7% and as segregating when the standard deviation between donors was above 5%. To diagnose cytomegalovirus status from the catalog of TCR beta chain sequences, a statistical classification framework was built. In a later analysis, TCR nucleotide sequences were compared against IMGT/GENE-DB human TR gene sequences so that V and J genes could be assigned. Using the TCRdist pipeline, a later analysis assigned CDR3 sequences along with most-parsimonious VDJ recombination scenarios. In a later analysis, every TCR beta chain was defined by the combination of its CDR3 amino acid sequence and its V-gene family, and reads without a unique V-gene family were dropped. A later analysis removed 592 highly shared, low-generation-probability nucleotide sequences to deal with suspected cross-contamination and a sequencing artifact. For each public chain, a later analysis derived a clonal expansion index from normalized ranks of inferred template counts within each repertoire. A later analysis computed generation probabilities with a VDJ recombination model fitted to out-of-frame rearrangements, and checked the results against IGoR. Hypergeometric tests were used in a later analysis to score TCR-TCR, TCR-HLA and TCR-CMV co-occurrence, with a repertoire-size bias correction applied to the TCR pairs. To estimate false discovery rates, a later analysis permuted the HLA or CMV assignments 20 times. A later analysis grouped co-occurring TCRs with DBSCAN, adding TCRdist sequence similarity when clustering within HLA-allele-positive subsets. For co-occurrence clustering, repertoires with fewer than 30,000 or more than 120,000 public chains were excluded, along with several repertoires with anomalous nucleotide sharing. The table was pulled from immuneACCESS by TCRdb, which kept in-frame rearrangements only. Such tables lose some clones; where checked, under half of the loss comes from unresolved V genes, and the rest has no known cause. That table furnishes V, J and clone size, whereas the DNA furnished D and trimming. The sample includes 100,000 to 150,000 clones, with about 81% observed a single time. 1.1% of the sample is taken by the ten largest.

The study at large found these results: The only immune exposure information available for the cohort was CMV serostatus. A few of the identified cytomegalovirus-associated TCR beta chains were confirmed in vitro to be specific for cytomegalovirus antigens. In an earlier analysis of some 540 of the donors, most TCR beta V segments appeared in productive rearrangements about 87% or about 30% of the time, broadly matching IMGT annotations. Compared with equally common non-associated chains, HLA-associated TCR beta chains in a later analysis were more clonally expanded and had lower generation probabilities. It was suggested by the authors that the approach could potentially be generalized to other disease states and immunological phenotypes. A later analysis associated 15,000 or so TCR beta sequences with specific HLA alleles at a false discovery rate of 0.05. V-gene and J-gene trimming of TCR beta chains was associated with a missense DCLRE1C variant in a later genetic analysis, and the association was replicated in an independent cohort. A later genetic analysis reported fewer N-insertions in productive TCRs among donors in an Asian-associated ancestry cluster than the roughly 700-donor mean. Roughly uniform sequencing depth across donors was assumed in presence/absence analyses, although this assumption may not hold. Linkage disequilibrium might explain the correlated functional status among segregating V segments, but an unknown experimental factor could not be excluded. The classifier was reported to diagnose cytomegalovirus status with high specificity and sensitivity in both the original and validation cohorts. A later analysis found that TCR association rates varied across HLA loci, with DRB1 alleles showing the most associated TCRs and HLA-C alleles the fewest. Some IMGT-functional V segments, including TRBV6-2 and TRBV6-3, could not be told apart with the 87-base-pair reads, so those segments were excluded. A cluster of highly shared sequence variants was judged likely to represent a technical artifact of the sequencing pipeline. Most TCR sequences were observed very rarely across donors, whereas some public TCRs were present in many individuals. About 17 rarely observed V segments, including chromosome 9 orphons, were excluded from the earlier analysis of almost 600 of the donors because counts were too low. A later analysis reported that several top co-occurrence clusters appeared linked to parvovirus B19, influenza, CMV and Epstein-Barr virus. Because HLA typing was unavailable for some donors at each locus, only the typed subset was used in association tests. In this cohort, only TCR beta chains were sequenced, and detectable features were limited by the absence of alpha or paired-chain data. A further reported finding was that TCR beta sequences accurately predicted the HLA-A and HLA-B alleles for most subjects in the first cohort. In a later analysis, most CMV-associated TCR beta chains were found to appear HLA-restricted, with HLA associations seemingly driven largely by CMV exposure. Assigning TCR associations to individual alleles was difficult when HLA alleles, especially DR and DQ, strongly co-occurred. The study listed 170 or so TCR beta chains as associated with cytomegalovirus.

The cohort comprised fewer than 750 healthy bone marrow donors. Cohort members were all nominally healthy when sampled, although unrecorded immune exposures were likely present. The donor tested CMV seronegative, placing the donor among the 352 seronegative members of the cohort. Every donor gave a peripheral blood sample, and the peripheral blood mononuclear cells from that sample were used for TCR beta sequencing. The Qiagen DNeasy Blood Extraction Kit was used to extract genomic DNA from the blood cell samples. The germline V gene sets CDR1 to SNHLY and CDR2 to FYNNEI. The CDR3 holds 18 amino acids from the cysteine to the phenylalanine. Only the CDR3 region is kept as DNA, spanning 54 bases read in frame from base 1. The germline V and J ends show losses of 5 bases and 2 bases respectively, and no gene match explains 9 bases of the junction.

This TCR was recovered from a woman aged 25 to 39 in good health and CMV-seronegative. The chain is assembled from TRBV2 and TRBJ2-7, with 16 middle bases fitting TRBD2. The source material was PBMCs. The CDR3 region has the sequence CASSPGTSGGAFTYEQYF. The DNA sequence reads TGTGCCAGCAGTCCCGGGACTAGCGGGGGGGCCTTCACCTACGAGCAGTACTTC. Joined to the reference TRBV2 and TRBJ2-7 proteins, this CDR3 gives the full variable domain: EPEVTQTPSHQVTQMGQEVILRCVPISNHLYFYWYRQILGQKVEFLVSFYNNEISEKSEIFDDQFSVERPDGSNFTLKIRSTKLEDSAMYFCASSPGTSGGAFTYEQYFGPGTRLTVT.